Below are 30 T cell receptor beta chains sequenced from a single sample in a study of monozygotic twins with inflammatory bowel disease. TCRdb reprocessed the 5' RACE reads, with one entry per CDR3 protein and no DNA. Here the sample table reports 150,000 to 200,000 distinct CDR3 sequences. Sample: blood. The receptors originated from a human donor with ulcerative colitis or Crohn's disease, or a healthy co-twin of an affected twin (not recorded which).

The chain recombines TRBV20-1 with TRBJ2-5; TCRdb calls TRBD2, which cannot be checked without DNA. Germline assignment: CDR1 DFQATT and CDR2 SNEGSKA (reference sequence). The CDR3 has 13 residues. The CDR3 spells CSAGGEGGETQYF.

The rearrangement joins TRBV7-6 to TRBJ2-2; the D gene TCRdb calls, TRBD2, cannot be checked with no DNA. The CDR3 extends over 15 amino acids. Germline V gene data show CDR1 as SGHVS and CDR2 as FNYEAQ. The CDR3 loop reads CASSLPGLGTGELFF.

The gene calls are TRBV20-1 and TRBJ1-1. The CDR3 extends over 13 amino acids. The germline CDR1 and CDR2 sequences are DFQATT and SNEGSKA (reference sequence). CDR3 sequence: CSAAVGSSRQAFF.

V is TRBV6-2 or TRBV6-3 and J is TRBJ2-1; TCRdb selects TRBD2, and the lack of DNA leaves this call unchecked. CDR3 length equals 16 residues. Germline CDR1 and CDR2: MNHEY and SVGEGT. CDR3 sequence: CASSYLRLAGGSEQFF.

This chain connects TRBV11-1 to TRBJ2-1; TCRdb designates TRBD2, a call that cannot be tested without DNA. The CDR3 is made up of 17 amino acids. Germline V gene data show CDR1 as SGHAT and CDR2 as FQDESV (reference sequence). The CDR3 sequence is CASTYLGGLAAYNEQFF.

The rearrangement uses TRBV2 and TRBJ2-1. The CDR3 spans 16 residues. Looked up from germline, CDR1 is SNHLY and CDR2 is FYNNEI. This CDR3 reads CASLQGKGGSYNEQFF.

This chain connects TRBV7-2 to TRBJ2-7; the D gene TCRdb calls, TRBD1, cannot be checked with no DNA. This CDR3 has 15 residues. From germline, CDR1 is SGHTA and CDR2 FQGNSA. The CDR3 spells CASSLVRGTGGEQYF. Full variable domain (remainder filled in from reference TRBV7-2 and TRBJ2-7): GAGVSQSPSNKVTEKGKDVELRCDPISGHTALYWYRQSLGQGLEFLIYFQGNSAPDKSGLPSDRFSAERTGGSVSTLTIQRTQQEDSAVYLCASSLVRGTGGEQYFGPGTRLTVT.

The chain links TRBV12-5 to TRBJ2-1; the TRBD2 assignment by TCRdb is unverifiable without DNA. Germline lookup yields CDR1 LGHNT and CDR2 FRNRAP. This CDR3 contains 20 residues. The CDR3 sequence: CASGSSRTAGLAGGVNEQFF.

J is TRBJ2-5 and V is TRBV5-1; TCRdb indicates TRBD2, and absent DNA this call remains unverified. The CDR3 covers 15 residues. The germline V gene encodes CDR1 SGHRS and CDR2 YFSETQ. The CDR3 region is CASSPGLAGKETQYF.

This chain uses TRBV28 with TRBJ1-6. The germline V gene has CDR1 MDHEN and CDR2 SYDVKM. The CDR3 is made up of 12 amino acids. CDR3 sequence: CASRLLNSPLHF.

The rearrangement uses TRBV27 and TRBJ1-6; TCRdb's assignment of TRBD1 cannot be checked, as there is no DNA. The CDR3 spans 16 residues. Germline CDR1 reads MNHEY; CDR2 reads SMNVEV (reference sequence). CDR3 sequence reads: CASSMTGGPTSSPLHF.

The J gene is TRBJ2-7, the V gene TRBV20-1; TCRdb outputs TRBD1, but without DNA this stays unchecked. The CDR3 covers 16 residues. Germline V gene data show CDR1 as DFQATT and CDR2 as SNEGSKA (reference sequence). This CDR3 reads CSALDREGSSGYEQYF.

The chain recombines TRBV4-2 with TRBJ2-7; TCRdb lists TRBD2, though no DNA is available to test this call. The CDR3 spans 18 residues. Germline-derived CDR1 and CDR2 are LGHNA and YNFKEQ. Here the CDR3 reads CASSQDLGTSLGVYEQYF.

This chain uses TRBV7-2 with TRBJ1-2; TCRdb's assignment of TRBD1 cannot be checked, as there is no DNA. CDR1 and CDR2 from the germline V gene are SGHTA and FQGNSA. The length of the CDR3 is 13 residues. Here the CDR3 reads CASSSGQGYGYTF.

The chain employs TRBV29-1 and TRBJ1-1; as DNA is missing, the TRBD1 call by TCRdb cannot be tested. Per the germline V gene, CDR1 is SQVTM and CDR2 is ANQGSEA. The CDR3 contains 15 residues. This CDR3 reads CSVEGGQGAGTEAFF.

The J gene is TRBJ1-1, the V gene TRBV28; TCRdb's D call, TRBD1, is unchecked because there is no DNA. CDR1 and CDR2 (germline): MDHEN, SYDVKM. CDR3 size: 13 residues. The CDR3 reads CASSFRGQVRAFF.

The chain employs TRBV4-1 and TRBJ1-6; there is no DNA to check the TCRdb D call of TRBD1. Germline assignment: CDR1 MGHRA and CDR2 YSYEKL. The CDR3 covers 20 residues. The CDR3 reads CASSQALEQGRGRMNSPLHF.

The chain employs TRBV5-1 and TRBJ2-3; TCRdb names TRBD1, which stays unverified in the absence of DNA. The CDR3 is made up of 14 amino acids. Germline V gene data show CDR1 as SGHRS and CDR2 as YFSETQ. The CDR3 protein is CASRQQGITDTQYF. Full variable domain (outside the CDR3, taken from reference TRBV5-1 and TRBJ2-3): KAGVTQTPRYLIKTRGQQVTLSCSPISGHRSVSWYQQTPGQGLQFLFEYFSETQRNKGNFPGRFSGRQFSNSRSEMNVSTLELGDSALYLCASRQQGITDTQYFGPGTRLTVL.

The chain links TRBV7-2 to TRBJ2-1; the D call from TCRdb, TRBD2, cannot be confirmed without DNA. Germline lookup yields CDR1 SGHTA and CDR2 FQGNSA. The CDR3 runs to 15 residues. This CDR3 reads CASSSVTSANGEQFF.

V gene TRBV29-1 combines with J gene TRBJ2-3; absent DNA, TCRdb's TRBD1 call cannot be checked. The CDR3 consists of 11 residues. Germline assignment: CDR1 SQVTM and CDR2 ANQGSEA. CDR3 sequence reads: CSVGDTYTQYF.

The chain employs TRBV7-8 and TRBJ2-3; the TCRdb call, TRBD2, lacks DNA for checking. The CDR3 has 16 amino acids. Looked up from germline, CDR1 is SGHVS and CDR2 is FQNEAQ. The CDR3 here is CASSLRTSGSGDTQYF.

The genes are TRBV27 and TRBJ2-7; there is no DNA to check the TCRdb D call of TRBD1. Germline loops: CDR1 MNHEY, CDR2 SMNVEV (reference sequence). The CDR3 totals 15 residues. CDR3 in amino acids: CASRTADTGNYEQYF.

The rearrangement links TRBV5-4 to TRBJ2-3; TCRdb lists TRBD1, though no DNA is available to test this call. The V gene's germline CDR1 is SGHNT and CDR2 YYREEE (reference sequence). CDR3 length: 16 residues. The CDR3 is CASSGPGQPSTDTQYF. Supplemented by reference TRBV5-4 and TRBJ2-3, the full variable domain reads ETGVTQSPTHLIKTRGQQVTLRCSSQSGHNTVSWYQQALGQGPQFIFQYYREEENGRGNFPPRFSGLQFPNYSSELNVNALELDDSALYLCASSGPGQPSTDTQYFGPGTRLTVL.

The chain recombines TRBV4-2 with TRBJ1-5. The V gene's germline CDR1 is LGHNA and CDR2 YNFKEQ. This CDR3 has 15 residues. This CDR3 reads CASSQDLLDWQPQHF.

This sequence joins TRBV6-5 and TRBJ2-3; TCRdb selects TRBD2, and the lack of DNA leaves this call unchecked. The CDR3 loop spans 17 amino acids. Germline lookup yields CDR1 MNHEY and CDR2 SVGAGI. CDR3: CASSYRGVAGLRDTQYF.

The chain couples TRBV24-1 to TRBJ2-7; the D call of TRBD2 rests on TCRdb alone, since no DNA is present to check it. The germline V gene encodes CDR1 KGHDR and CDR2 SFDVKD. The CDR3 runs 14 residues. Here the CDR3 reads CATSGRESPYEQYF.

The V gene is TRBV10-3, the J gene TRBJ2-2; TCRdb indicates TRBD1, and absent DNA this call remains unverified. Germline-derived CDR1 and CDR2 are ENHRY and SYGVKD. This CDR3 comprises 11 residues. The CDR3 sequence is CAIRGAGELFF.

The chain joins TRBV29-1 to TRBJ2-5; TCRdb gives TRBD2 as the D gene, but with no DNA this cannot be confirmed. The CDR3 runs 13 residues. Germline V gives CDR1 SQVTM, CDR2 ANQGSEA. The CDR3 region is CSVVGRLQETQYF.

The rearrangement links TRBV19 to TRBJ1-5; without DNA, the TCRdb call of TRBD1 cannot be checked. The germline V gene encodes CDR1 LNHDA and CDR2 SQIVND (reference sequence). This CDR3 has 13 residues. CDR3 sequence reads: CASGEQGAQPQHF.

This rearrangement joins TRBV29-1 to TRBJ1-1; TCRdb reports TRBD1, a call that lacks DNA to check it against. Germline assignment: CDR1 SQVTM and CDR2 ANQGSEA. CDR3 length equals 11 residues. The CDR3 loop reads CSGDRGTEAFF.